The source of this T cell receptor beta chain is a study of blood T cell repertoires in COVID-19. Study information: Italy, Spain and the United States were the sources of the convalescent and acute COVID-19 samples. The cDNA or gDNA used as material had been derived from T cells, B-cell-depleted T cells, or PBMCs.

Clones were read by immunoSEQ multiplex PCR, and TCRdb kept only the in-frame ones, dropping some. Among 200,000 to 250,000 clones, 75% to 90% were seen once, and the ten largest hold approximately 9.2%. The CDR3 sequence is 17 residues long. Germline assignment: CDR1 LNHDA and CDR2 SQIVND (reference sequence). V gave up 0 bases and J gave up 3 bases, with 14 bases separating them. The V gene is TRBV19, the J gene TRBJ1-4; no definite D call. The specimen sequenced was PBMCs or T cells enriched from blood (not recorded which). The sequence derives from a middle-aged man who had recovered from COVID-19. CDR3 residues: CASSIDGTWAPNEKLFF. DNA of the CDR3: TGTGCCAGTAGTATAGATGGAACATGGGCACCTAATGAAAAACTGTTTTTT.